This T cell receptor (beta chain) emerged from a study of T-cell reconstitution after alpha-beta-depleted transplantation in children. General observations from the study: Most T-cell counts and diversity one year after the transplant came from T cells that were newly produced. Some patients' high day-60 TCRbeta diversity was attributed to recipient cells surviving conditioning. Reports say that about two months after transplant, the alpha-beta T cells came out of several hundred graft clones that had expanded.

This clonotype turned up a few times. Its cognate antigen is unknown. TCRbeta library preparation incorporated unique molecular identifiers. TCRdb reprocessed the PCR reads with MiXCR, giving one entry per CDR3 protein. The table has about 600,000 distinct CDR3 sequences, 10% to 15% seen once. Germline CDR1 is SQVTM and CDR2 is ANQGSEA. The CDR3 extends over 15 amino acids. V dropped 6 bases and J dropped 5; count of bases not matched to a gene: 9. This clonotype originated in a male patient between 10 and 17 years old who had a stem cell transplant for acute myeloid leukemia, so the T cells may come from the graft donor. Specimen: PBMCs, mostly from graft donor cells, collected 360 days after TCRalphabeta/CD19-depleted stem cell transplant. V gene TRBV29-1 combines with J gene TRBJ2-1, with 11 nucleotides matching TRBD1. The CDR3 DNA reads as TGCAGCGTCGGGGGACGGGACAGGGGGAACAATGAGCAGTTCTTC. Protein: CSVGGRDRGNNEQFF.